This entry describes one T cell receptor (beta chain). The germline V and J ends were trimmed by 0 bases and 5 bases, with 11 bases remaining between them. The CDR3 is 14 amino acids. The germline V gene encodes CDR1 SGHRS and CDR2 YFSETQ. This entry comes from a study of blood T cell repertoires in COVID-19. The repertoire was sequenced with immunoSEQ multiplex PCR; TCRdb's copy has only in-frame clones and lacks some. Here the sample spans around 300,000 clones, 65% to 85% being singletons. The source of this sequence is a man aged 30 to 45 with active or convalescent COVID-19. V gene TRBV5-1 combines with J gene TRBJ1-1, with a possible D match to TRBD1 (6 bases). The sequenced sample was peripheral blood. CDR3 residues: CASSLARGGTEAFF. CDR3 in DNA: TGCGCCAGCAGCTTGGCCAGGGGAGGGACTGAAGCTTTCTTT. The full variable domain, rest sourced from reference TRBV5-1 and TRBJ1-1, is KAGVTQTPRYLIKTRGQQVTLSCSPISGHRSVSWYQQTPGQGLQFLFEYFSETQRNKGNFPGRFSGRQFSNSRSEMNVSTLELGDSALYLCASSLARGGTEAFFGQGTRLTVV.